These 5 T cell receptor beta chains share one sample of origin, sequenced in a study of blood T cell repertoires in COVID-19. TCRdb's copy holds only in-frame clones and misses some; the assay was immunoSEQ multiplex PCR. The sample has about 90,000 clones, 80% to 90% seen once; the top ten hold about 13%. Sequenced material: peripheral blood. The receptors were sampled from a human donor in a cohort sampled during active COVID-19.

V is TRBV6-6 and J is TRBJ1-5, with TRBD1 matching 10 bases. With 6 bases clipped from V and 1 base from J, the junction kept 6 bases outside the gene matches. The germline gives CDR1 MNHNY, CDR2 SVGAGI (reference sequence). This CDR3 region has 16 residues. CDR3 in DNA: TGTGCCAGCAGGGGAGACAGGGGGCGAAGCAATCAGCCCCAGCATTTT. Its translation is CASRGDRGRSNQPQHF.

The chain is built from TRBV19 and TRBJ2-7, with 9 bases lining up with TRBD1. V lost 4 bases and J lost 3; bases outside the gene matches: 7. This CDR3 contains 15 residues. CDR1 is LNHDA, CDR2 SQIVND, per germline (reference sequence). Here the CDR3 reads CASSKGQGFFYEQYF. Here the CDR3 DNA reads TGTGCCAGTAGTAAGGGACAGGGTTTTTTCTACGAGCAGTACTTC.

The chain recombines TRBV9 with TRBJ1-1; 9 bases are a match to TRBD1. The CDR3 sequence is 15 residues long. V shed 4 bases and J 5 bases; nucleotides not matched to a gene: 9. CDR1 and CDR2 (germline): SGDLS, YYNGEE. CDR3 nucleotides: TGTGCCAGCAGCCCCGGGACAGGGATCGGGACTGAAGCTTTCTTT. Translated, it gives CASSPGTGIGTEAFF.

By share, this clone ranks as medium-sized (0.01 to 0.1%). The chain combines TRBV5-4 with TRBJ2-5, with TRBD2 matching over 14 bases. V lost 4 bases, J lost 1 base, and 9 bases stayed unmatched. This CDR3 has 18 amino acids. Germline loops: CDR1 SGHNT, CDR2 YYREEE (reference sequence). The CDR3 nucleotides read TGTGCCAGCAGCCCGGGACTAGCGGGGGCGAAACTCCAAGAGACCCAGTACTTC. Amino acid sequence: CASSPGLAGAKLQETQYF.

The chain employs TRBV9 and TRBJ2-7, with 8 bases identical to TRBD2. CDR1 and CDR2 (germline): SGDLS, YYNGEE. J lost 2 bases, V lost 1 base, and 11 bases had no gene match. The CDR3 is 17 amino acids. CDR3 nucleotides: TGTGCCAGCAGCGTAACCCCAAGGCTAGCGGGCCCCTACGAGCAGTACTTC. Its protein is CASSVTPRLAGPYEQYF.